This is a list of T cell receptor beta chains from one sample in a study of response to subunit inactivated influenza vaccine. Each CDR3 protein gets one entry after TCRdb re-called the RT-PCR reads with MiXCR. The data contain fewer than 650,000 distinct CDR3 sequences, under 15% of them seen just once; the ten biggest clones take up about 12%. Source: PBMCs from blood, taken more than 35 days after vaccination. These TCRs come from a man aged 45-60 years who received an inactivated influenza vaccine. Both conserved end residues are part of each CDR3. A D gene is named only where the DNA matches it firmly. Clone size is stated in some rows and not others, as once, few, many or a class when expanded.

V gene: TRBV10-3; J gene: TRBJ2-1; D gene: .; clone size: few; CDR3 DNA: TGTGCCATCAGGCCGGCTAGTTCCAATGAGCAGTTCTTC; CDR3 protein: CAIRPASSNEQFF
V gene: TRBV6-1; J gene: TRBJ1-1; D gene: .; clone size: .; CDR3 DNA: TGTGCCACCATCCGGAACACTGAAGCTTTCTTT; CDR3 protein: CATIRNTEAFF
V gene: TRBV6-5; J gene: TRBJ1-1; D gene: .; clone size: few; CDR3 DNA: TGTGCCAGCAGCGGGGAGGGCACTGAAGCTTTCTTT; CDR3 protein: CASSGEGTEAFF
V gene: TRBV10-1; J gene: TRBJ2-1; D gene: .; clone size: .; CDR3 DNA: TGCGCCAGCAGTGAAACGGTCAGCTCCTACAATGAGCAGTTCTTC; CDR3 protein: CASSETVSSYNEQFF
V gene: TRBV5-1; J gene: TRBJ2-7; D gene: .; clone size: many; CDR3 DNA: TGCGCCAGCAGCTTGGGGCTGGAGGGGTACGAGCAGTACTTC; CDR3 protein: CASSLGLEGYEQYF
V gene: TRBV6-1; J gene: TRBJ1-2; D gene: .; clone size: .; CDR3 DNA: TGTGCCAGCAGCTCCATTCCCAGGAACCTCTTTGACTACACCTTC; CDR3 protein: CASSSIPRNLFDYTF
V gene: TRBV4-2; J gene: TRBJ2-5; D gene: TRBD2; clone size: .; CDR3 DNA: TGTGCCAGCAGCCGATCGACTAGCGGGAGTTTTGAGACCCAGTACTTC; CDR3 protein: CASSRSTSGSFETQYF
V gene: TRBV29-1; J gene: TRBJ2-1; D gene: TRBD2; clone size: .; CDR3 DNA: TGCAGCGTTGACGGACTAGCGGGAGGGTCTGTCTACAATGAGCAGTTCTTC; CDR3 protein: CSVDGLAGGSVYNEQFF
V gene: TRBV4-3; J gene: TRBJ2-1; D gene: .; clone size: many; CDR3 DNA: TGCGCCAGCAGCCAAGTTTTCAATGGTGAGCAGTTCTTC; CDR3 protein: CASSQVFNGEQFF
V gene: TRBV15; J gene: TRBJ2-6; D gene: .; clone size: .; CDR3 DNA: TGTGCCACCAGCAGAGTGGGACTTGGGGCCAACGTCCTGACTTTC; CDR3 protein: CATSRVGLGANVLTF
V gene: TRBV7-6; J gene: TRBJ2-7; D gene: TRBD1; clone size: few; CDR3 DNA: TGTGCCAGCAGCATCACAATCGGGACAGGGGGCGGCGAGCAGTACTTC; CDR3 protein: CASSITIGTGGGEQYF
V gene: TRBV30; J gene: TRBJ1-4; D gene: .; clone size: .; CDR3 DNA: TGTGCCTGGAGTAAAGGGGTTGTTAATGAAAAACTGTTTTTT; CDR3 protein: CAWSKGVVNEKLFF
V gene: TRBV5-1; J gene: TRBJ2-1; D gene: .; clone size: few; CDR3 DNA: TGCGCCAGCAGCTGGAGGGGGGGTCGCGAGCAGTTCTTC; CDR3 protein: CASSWRGGREQFF
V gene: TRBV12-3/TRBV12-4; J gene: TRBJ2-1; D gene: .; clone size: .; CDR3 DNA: TGTGCCAGCAGTTTCGTCTATGAGCAGTTCTTC; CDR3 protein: CASSFVYEQFF
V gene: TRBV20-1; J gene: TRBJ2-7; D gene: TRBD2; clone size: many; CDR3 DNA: TGCAGTGCTTCCCCTTTCCAGCGGGGGGCCAGGGTCTACGAGCAGTACTTC; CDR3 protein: CSASPFQRGARVYEQYF
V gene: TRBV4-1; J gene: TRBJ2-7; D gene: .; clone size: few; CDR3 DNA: TGCGCCAGCAGCCATTTCCCCCAGGGTTTCTCCTACGAGCAGTACTTC; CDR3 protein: CASSHFPQGFSYEQYF
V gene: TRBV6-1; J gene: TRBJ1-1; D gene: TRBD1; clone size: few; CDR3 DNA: TGTGCCAGCAGTATTTCCGGGACAGGGTTTGAAGCTTTCTTT; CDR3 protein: CASSISGTGFEAFF
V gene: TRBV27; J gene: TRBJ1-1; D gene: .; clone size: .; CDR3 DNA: TGTGCCAGCAGTGACCTTCAGGTTCTGAACACTGAAGCTTTCTTT; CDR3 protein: CASSDLQVLNTEAFF
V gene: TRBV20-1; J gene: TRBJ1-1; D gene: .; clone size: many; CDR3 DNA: TGCAGTGCTAGAGATCACACGGGGGCGGGGGTAGGTACTGAAGCTTTCTTT; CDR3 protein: CSARDHTGAGVGTEAFF
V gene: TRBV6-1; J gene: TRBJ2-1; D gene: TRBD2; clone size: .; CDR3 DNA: TGTGCCAGCAGCCCGGGACTAACCTACAGTGAGCAGTTCTTC; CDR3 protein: CASSPGLTYSEQFF
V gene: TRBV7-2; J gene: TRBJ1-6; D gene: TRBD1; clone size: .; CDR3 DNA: TGTGCCAGCAGGGCCGGGACAGGGTTATCACCCCTCCACTTT; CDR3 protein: CASRAGTGLSPLHF
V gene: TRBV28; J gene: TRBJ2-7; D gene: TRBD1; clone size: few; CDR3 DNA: TGTGCCAGCAGCTTAGACAGGGCCGAGCAGTACTTC; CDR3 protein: CASSLDRAEQYF
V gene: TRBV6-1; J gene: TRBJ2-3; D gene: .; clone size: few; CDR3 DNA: TGTGCCAGCAGCATACATGAACTCTCAGATACGCAGTATTTT; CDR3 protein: CASSIHELSDTQYF
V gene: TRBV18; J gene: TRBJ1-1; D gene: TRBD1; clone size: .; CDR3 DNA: TGTGCCAGCTCACCGCCGGGACAGACTGTATCGGCTTTCTTT; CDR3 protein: CASSPPGQTVSAFF
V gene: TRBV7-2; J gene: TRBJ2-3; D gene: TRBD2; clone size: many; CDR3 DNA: TGTGCCAGCAGCTACAGACTAGCGGGAGCTGCAGATACGCAGTATTTT; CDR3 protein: CASSYRLAGAADTQYF
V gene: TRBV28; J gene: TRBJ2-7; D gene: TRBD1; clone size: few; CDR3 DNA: TGTGCCAGCGGAACTCCGGGACAGAGGTACGAGCAGTACTTC; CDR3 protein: CASGTPGQRYEQYF
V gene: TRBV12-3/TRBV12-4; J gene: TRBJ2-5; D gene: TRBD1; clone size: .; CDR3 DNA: TGTGCCAGCAGTACGACAGGGGGCCCGAGGACCCAGTACTTC; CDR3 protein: CASSTTGGPRTQYF
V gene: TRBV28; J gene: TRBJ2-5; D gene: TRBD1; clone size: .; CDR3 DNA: TGTGCCAGCAGACCTACAGGGGCGGGCGAGACCCAGTACTTC; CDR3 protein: CASRPTGAGETQYF
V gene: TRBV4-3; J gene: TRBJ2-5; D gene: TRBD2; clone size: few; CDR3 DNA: TGCGCCAGCAGCCAAGAAGCGGGGCTGCAAGAGACCCAGTACTTC; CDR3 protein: CASSQEAGLQETQYF
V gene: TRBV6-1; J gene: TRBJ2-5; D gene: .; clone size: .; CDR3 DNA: TGTGCCAGCAGCAGGACAAGGTACCAAGAGACCCAGTACTTC; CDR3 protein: CASSRTRYQETQYF
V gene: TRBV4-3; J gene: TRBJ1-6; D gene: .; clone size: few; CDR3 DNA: TGCGCCAGCAGCCAAGATCCGCCGGATTCACCCCTCCACTTT; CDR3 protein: CASSQDPPDSPLHF
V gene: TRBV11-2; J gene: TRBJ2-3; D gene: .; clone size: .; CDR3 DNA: TGTGCCAGCAGCTTATCTCCGGGGCAAGGGGATACGCAGTATTTT; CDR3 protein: CASSLSPGQGDTQYF
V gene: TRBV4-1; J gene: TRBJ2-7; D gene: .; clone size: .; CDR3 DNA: TGCGCCAGCAGCCTCAGACCGGGCTACGAGCAGTACTTC; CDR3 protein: CASSLRPGYEQYF
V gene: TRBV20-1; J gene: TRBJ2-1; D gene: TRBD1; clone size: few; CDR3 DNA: TGCAGTGCTGGCCCGGGACAGAGCTCCTACAATGAGCAGTTCTTC; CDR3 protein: CSAGPGQSSYNEQFF
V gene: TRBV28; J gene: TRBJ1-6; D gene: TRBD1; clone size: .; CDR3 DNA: TGTGCCAGCAGTTTACCTCTACGACAGGGGATAGGTTCACCCCTCCACTTT; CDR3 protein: CASSLPLRQGIGSPLHF
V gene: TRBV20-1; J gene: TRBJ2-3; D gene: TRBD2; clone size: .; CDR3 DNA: TGCAGTGCTTCCGGGACTAGCGAATACACAGATACGCAGTATTTT; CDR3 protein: CSASGTSEYTDTQYF
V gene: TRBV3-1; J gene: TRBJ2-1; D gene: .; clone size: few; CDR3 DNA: TGTGCCAGCAGCCACAAGCGAGTGAACAATGAGCAGTTCTTC; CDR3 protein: CASSHKRVNNEQFF
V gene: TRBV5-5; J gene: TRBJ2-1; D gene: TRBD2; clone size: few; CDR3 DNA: TGTGCCAGCAGACCGGGTAGCGGGTCCTGGGATGAGCAGTTCTTC; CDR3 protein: CASRPGSGSWDEQFF
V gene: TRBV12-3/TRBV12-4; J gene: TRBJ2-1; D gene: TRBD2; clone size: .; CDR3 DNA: TGTGCCAGCAGTCCCCCCATGGGCGCGGGGGGCACGAATGAGCAGTTCTTC; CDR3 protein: CASSPPMGAGGTNEQFF
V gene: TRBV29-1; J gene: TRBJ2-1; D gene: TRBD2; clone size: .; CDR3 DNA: TGCAGCGTTGAAGATCTCGCGGGAGCAGGTTTCCCCCTTGCCAATGAGCAGTTCTTC; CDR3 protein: CSVEDLAGAGFPLANEQFF
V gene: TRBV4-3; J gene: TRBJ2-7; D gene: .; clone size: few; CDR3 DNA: TGCGCCAGCAGCCGGTATAAGTGGGCCCCCTACGAGCAGTACTTC; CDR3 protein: CASSRYKWAPYEQYF
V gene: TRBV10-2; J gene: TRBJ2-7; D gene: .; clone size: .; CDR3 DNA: TGCGCCAGCAGTGATGGGACGGCCGAGCAGTACTTC; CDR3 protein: CASSDGTAEQYF
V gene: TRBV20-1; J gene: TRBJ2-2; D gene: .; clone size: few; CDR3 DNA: TGCAGCGACCCTGGGACCACCGGGGAGCTGTTTTTT; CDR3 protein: CSDPGTTGELFF
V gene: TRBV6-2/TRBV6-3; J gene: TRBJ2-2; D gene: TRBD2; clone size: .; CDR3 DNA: TGTGCCAGCAGTCATCTCCTAGCGGTCCCCACCGGGGAGCTGTTTTTT; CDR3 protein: CASSHLLAVPTGELFF
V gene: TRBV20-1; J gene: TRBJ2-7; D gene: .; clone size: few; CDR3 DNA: TGCAGTGCTAGATCAGTGAGTAGCTCCTACGAGCAGTACTTC; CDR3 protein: CSARSVSSSYEQYF
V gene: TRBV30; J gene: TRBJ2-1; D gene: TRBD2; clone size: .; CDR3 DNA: TGTGCCTGGAGTGTATCTAGCGGTTACAATGAGCAGTTCTTC; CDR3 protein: CAWSVSSGYNEQFF
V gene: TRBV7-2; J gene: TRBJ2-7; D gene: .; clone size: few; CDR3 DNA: TGTGCCAGCAGCCCAGTTTGGTCGGGGTTCTACGAGCAGTACTTC; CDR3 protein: CASSPVWSGFYEQYF
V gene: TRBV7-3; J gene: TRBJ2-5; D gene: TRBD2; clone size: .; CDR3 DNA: TGTGCCAGCAGCTCAAACCCCAGGGGACTAGCGGGGGGAGAGACCCAGTACTTC; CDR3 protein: CASSSNPRGLAGGETQYF
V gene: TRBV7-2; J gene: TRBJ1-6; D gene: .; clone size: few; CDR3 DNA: TGTGCCAGCAGCGTGGGAGGGCAAAAGGGAAAGGCCCTCCACTTT; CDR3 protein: CASSVGGQKGKALHF
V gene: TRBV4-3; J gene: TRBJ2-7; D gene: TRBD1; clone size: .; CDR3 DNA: TGCGCCAGCAGCCAACGGCCAGGACAGGGCTACGAGCAGTACTTC; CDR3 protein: CASSQRPGQGYEQYF
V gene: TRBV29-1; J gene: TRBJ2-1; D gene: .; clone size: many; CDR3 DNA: TGCAGCGTTCCCCTTTCTGGGGGTAGAATCTACAATGAGCAGTTCTTC; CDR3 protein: CSVPLSGGRIYNEQFF
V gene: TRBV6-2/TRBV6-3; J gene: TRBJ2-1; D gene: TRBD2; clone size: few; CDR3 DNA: TGTGCCAGCAGTTACTCGGAGACTAGCGGAAACAATGAGCAGTTCTTC; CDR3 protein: CASSYSETSGNNEQFF
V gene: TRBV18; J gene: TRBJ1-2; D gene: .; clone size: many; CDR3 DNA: TGTGCCAGCTCACCACCCGGGAATAACTATGGCTACACCTTC; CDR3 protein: CASSPPGNNYGYTF
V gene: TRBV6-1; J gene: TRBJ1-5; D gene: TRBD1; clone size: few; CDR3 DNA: TGTGCCAGCAGTGCAATGGGACAGGGAAACCTCGATAGCAATCAGCCCCAGCATTTT; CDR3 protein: CASSAMGQGNLDSNQPQHF
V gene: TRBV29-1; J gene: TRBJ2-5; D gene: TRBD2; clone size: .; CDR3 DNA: TGCAGCGTTGCCGGGGGGTCAGAGACCCAGTACTTC; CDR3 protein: CSVAGGSETQYF
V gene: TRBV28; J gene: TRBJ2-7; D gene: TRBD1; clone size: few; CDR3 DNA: TGTGCCAGCAGTTTTGGGGGACAGGTCTCCTACGAGCAGTACTTC; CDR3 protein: CASSFGGQVSYEQYF
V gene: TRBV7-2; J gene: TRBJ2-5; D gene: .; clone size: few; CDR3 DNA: TGTGCCAGCAGCTCCCCTCCTTCGACCCAGTACTTC; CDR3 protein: CASSSPPSTQYF
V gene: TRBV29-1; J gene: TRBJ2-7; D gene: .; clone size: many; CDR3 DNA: TGCAGCGTTGAAGTAGGGGGGATGGGGTCCTACGAGCAGTACTTC; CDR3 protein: CSVEVGGMGSYEQYF